This TCR beta chain was identified during a study of radiation and T cells in renal cell carcinoma. The CDR3 has 15 amino acids. Germline CDR1 reads SGHVS; CDR2 reads FQNEAQ. V gave up 4 bases and J gave up 7 bases; unmatched junction bases: 12. Comments on this clone: No antigen is known for it.

As to time point: blood 4 weeks post-SBRT, at nephrectomy. The treatment here: 15 Gy SBRT to primary tumor, nephrectomy 4 weeks later. Nephrectomy followed 15 Gy stereotactic body radiation by 4 weeks. This renal cell carcinoma was of the clear cell type. Sequenced by immunoSEQ multiplex PCR; TCRdb stores in-frame clones only, minus some. The table includes 150,000 to 200,000 clones, around 89% detected once. Whole-study results and caveats: Without pretreatment biopsies, baseline tumor clonotype presence was undetermined.

The sample here was blood, taken from a patient whose treatment included radiotherapy and nephrectomy. This receptor was taken from a woman aged 45-65 years with renal cell carcinoma. The chain is built from TRBV7-8 and TRBJ2-5; 7 positions agree with TRBD1. The CDR3 region has the DNA TGTGCCAGCAGCTCACGTGGGACAGCCCTGGGGACCCAGTACTTC. The encoded protein is CASSSRGTALGTQYF.